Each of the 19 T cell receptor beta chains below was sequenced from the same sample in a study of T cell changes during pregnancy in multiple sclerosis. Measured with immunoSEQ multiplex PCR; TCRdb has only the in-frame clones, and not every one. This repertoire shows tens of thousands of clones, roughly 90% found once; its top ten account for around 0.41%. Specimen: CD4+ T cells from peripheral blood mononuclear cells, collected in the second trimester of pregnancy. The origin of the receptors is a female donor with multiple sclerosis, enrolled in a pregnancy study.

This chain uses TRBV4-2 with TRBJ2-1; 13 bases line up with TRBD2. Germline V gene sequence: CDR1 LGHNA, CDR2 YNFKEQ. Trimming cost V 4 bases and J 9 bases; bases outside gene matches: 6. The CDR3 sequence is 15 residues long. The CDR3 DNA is TGTGCCAGCAGCCCAACTAGCGGGGGGGCCCCTGAGCAGTTCTTC. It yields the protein CASSPTSGGAPEQFF.

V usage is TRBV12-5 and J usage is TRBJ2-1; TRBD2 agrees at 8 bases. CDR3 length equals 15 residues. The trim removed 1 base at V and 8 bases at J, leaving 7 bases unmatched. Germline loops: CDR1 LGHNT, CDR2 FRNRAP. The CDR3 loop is CASGLGPGGLYEQFF. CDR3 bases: TGTGCTAGTGGTTTGGGGCCGGGGGGGCTATATGAGCAGTTCTTC.

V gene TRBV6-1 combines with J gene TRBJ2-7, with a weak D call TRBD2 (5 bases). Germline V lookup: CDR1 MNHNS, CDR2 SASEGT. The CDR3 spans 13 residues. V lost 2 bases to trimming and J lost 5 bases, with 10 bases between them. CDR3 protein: CASSEMDSNEQYF. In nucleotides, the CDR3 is TGTGCCAGCAGTGAAATGGACTCTAACGAGCAGTACTTC.

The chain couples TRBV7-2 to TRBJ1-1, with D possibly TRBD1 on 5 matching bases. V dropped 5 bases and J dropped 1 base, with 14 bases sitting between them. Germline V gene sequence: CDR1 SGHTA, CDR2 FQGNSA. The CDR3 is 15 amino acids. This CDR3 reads CASSLLGASNTEAFF. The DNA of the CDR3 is TGTGCCAGCAGCCTACTTGGGGCATCGAACACTGAAGCTTTCTTT.

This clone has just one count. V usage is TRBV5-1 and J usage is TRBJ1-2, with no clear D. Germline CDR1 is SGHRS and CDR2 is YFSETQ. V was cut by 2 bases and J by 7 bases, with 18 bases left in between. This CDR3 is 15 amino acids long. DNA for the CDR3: TGCGCCAGCAGCTTACTTCCCGGGAACGCGGGTGGCTACACCTTC. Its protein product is CASSLLPGNAGGYTF.

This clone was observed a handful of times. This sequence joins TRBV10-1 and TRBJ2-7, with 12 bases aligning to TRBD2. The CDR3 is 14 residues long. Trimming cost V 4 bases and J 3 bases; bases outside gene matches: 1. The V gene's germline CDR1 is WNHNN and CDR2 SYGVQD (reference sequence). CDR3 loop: CASSGLAGDYEQYF. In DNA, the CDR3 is TGCGCCAGCAGTGGACTAGCGGGGGACTACGAGCAGTACTTC.

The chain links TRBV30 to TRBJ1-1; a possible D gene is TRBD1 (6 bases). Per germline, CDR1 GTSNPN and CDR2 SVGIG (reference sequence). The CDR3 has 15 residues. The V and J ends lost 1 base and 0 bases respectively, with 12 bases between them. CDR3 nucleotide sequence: TGTGCCTGGAGTGACGGACAGAGTATGAACACTGAAGCTTTCTTT. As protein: CAWSDGQSMNTEAFF.

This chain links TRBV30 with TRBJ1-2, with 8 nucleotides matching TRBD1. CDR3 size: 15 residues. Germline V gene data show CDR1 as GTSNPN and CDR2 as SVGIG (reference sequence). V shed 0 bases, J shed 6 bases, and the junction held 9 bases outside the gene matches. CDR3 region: CAWSVLTGGDHGYTF. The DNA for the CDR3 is TGTGCCTGGAGTGTACTAACAGGGGGTGATCATGGCTACACCTTC.

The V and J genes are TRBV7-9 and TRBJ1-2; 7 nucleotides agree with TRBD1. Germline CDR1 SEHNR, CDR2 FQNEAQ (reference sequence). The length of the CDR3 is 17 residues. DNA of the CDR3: TGTGCGAGTGCTAGGGGGCAGGTAGATCATCACGACTATGGCTACACCTTC. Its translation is CASARGQVDHHDYGYTF. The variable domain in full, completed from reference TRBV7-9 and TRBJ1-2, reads DTGVSQNPRHKITKRGQNVTFRCDPISEHNRLYWYRQTLGQGPEFLTYFQNEAQLEKSRLLSDRFSAERPKGSFSTLEIQRTEQGDSAMYLCASARGQVDHHDYGYTFGSGTRLTVV.

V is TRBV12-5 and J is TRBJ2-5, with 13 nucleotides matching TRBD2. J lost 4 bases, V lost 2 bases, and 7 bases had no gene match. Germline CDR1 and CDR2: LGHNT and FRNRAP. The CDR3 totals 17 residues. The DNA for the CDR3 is TGTGCTAGTGGTTTGATCTCGGGACTAGCGGGACTAGAGACCCAGTACTTC. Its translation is CASGLISGLAGLETQYF.

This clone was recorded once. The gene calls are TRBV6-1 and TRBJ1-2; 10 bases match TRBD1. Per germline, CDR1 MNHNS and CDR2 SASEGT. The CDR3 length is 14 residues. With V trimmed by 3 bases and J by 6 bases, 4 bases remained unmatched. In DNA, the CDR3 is TGTGCCAGCAGTGACACGGGACAGGGGAATGGCTACACCTTC. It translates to CASSDTGQGNGYTF.

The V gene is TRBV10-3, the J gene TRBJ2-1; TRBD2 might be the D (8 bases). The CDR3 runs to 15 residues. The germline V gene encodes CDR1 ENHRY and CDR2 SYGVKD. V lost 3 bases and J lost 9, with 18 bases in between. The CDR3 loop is CAISEDRVGGGEQFF. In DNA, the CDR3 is TGTGCCATCAGTGAAGACAGGGTCGGGGGGGGTGAGCAGTTCTTC.

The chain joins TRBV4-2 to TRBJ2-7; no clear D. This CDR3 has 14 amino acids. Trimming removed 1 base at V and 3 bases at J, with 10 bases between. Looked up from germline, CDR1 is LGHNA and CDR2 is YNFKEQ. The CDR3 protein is CASSQGGLNYEQYF. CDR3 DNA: TGTGCCAGCAGCCAAGGAGGTCTTAACTACGAGCAGTACTTC.

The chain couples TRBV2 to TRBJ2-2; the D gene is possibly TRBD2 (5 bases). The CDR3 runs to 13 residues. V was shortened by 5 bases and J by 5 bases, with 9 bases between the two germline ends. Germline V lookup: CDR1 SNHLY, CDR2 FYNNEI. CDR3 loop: CASSTTSTGELFF. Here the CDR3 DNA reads TGTGCCAGCAGTACAACTAGTACCGGGGAGCTGTTTTTT.

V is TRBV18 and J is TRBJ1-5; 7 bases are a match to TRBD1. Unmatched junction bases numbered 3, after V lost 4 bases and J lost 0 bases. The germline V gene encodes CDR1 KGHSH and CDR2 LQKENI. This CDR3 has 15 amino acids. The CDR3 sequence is CASSRGQDSNQPQHF. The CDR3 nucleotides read TGTGCCAGCTCACGAGGACAGGATAGCAATCAGCCCCAGCATTTT.

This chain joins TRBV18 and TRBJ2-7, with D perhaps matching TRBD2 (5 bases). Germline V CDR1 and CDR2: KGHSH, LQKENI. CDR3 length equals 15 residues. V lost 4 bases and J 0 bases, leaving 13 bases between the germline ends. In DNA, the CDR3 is TGTGCCAGCTCACTTAAAGCGGATACCTCCTACGAGCAGTACTTC. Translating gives CASSLKADTSYEQYF.

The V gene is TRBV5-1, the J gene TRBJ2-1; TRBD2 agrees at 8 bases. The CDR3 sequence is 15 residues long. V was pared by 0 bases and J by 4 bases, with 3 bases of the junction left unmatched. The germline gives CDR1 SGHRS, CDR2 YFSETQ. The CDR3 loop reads CASSLELAGYNEQFF. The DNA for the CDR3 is TGCGCCAGCAGCTTGGAATTAGCGGGGTACAATGAGCAGTTCTTC.

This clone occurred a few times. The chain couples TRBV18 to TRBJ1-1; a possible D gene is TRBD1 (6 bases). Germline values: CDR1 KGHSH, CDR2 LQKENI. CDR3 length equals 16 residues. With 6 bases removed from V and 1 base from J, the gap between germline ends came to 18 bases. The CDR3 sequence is CASSPSSGDANTEAFF. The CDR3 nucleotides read TGTGCCAGCTCGCCCTCCTCAGGGGACGCGAACACTGAAGCTTTCTTT.

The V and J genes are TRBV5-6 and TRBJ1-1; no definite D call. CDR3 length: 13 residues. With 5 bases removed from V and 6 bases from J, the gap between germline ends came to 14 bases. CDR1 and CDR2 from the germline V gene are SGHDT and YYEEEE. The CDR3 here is CASRPMWSPEAFF. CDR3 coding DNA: TGTGCCAGCAGGCCCATGTGGAGCCCTGAAGCTTTCTTT.